This T cell receptor (beta chain) was identified in a study of PD-L1 blockade in urothelial cancer. About the research overall: Starting around 2014, patients were given atezolizumab (1,200 mg intravenously every 3 weeks).

V shed 3 bases and J shed 3 bases, with 9 bases lying between them. Germline CDR1 reads MGHDK; CDR2 reads SYGVNS. The CDR3 contains 14 residues. The repertoire was sequenced with immunoSEQ multiplex PCR; TCRdb's copy has only in-frame clones and lacks some. Of about 50,000 clones listed, 65% to 85% were seen once; the top ten hold approximately 8.8%. Time point reported: peripheral blood 6 weeks after treatment start. Pretreatment and on-treatment samples were taken, numbering 1 to 8 per patient. This sequence was found in a man between 65 and 85 years old with urothelial cancer. The sequencing here drew on PBMCs, taken around atezolizumab (anti-PD-L1) treatment. The J gene is TRBJ2-1, the V gene TRBV25-1; D is unclear. The CDR3 nucleotides read TGTGCCAGCAGTGAGCCCCCGGGCTACAATGAGCAGTTCTTC. Its translation: CASSEPPGYNEQFF.